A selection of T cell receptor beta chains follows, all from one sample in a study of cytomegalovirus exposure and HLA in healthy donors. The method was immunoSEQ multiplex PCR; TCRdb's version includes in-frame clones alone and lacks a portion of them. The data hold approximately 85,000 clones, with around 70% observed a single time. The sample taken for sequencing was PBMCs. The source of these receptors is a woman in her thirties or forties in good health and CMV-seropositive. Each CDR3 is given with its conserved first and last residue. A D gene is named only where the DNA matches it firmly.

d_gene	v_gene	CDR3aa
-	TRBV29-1	CSVRLEGNYGYTF
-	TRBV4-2	CASSQDRGGGELSGNTIYF
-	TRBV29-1	CSVESDSHGYTF
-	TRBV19	CASSIDRQGPNTGELFF
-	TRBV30	CAWGEQGAGELFF
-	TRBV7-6	CASSSPRTAGGYTF
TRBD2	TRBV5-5	CASSLWSGSNTGELFF
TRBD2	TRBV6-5	CASSYGTSGFNEQFF
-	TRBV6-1	CASSERGGQETQYF
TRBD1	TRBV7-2	CASSEGAGGTYEQYF
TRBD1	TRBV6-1	CASSEYWQGVGQPQHF
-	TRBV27	CASSLYVRQPQHF
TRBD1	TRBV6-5	CASSYTGTGTSYEQYF
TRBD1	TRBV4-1	CASSPMTGGGEKLFF
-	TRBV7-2	CASSWGQSSYNEQFF
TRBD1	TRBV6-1	CASSKPGQGREKLFF
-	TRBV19	CASSIRGSNTEAFF
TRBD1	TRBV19	CASRQGDQPQHF
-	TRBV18	CASSPPSLGLEGEQYF
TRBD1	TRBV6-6	CASKAGTGGNQPQHF
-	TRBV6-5	CASRLNRNEQFF
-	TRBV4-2	CASSQGTSNEQFF
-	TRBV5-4	CASSPGGNWYEQYF
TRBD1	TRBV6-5	CASSDGQEYNEQFF
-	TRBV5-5	CASSLDGRVNSPLHF
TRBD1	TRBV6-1	CASSAGQGGQPQHF
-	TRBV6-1	CASAVWTYEKLFF
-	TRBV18	CASSPRDLGSSGNTIYF
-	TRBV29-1	CSVEAQFTDTQYF
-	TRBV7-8	CASRGGSAWGIGEAFF
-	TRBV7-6	CASSESEGVPPSTGELFF
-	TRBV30	CAWSVQGPPNF
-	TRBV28	CASSQNPEVSEAFF
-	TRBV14	CASSQELRGEQFF
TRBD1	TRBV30	CAWSVRDRYNEQFF
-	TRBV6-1	CASSPRTANYEQYF
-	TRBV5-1	CASSAGTLITDTQYF
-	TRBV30	CAWSRGLYSSYEQYF
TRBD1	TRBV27	CASSPVPPGGIDTQYF
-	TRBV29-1	CSTREGYTF
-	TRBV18	CASSDGQNTEAFF
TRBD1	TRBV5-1	CASSAGTGEQETQYF
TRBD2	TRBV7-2	CASSLRTSGFAQETQYF